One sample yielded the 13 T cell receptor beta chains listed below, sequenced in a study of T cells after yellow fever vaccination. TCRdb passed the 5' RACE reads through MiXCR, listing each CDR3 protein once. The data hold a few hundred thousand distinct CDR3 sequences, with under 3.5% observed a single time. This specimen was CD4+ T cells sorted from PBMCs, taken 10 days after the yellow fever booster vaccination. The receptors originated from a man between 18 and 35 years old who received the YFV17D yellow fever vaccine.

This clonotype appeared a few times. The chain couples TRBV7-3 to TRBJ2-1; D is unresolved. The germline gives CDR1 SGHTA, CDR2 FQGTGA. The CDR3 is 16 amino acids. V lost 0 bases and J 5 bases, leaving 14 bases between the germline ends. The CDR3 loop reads CASSLTLGATNNEQFF. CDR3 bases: TGTGCCAGCAGCTTAACGTTAGGCGCAACTAACAATGAGCAGTTCTTC.

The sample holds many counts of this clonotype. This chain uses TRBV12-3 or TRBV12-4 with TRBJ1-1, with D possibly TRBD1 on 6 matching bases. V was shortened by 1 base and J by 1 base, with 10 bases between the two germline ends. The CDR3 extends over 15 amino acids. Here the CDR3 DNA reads TGTGCCAGCAGTTTAGGTGGGACAAGGAACACTGAAGCTTTCTTT. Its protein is CASSLGGTRNTEAFF.

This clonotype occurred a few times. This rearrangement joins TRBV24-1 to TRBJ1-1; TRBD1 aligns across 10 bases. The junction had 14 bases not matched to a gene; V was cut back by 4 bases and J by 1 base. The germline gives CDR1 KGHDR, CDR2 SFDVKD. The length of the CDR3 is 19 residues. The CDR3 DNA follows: TGTGCCACCAGTGACGTTGTATTTGGGACAGGGGTCCGGAACACTGAAGCTTTCTTT. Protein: CATSDVVFGTGVRNTEAFF.

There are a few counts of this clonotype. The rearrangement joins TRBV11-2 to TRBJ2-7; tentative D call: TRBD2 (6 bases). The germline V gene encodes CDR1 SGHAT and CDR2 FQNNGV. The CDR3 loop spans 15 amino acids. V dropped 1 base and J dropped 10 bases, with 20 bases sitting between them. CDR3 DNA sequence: TGTGCCAGCAGCTTAGGGTCGTCAGGGAGGTTCGGACAGTACGTC. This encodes CASSLGSSGRFGQYV.

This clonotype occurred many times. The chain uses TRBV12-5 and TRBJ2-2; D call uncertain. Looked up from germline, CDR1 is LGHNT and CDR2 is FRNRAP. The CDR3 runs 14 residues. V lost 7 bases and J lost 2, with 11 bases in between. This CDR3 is CASAPYFNTGELFF. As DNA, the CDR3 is TGTGCTAGTGCCCCCTACTTTAACACCGGGGAGCTGTTTTTT.

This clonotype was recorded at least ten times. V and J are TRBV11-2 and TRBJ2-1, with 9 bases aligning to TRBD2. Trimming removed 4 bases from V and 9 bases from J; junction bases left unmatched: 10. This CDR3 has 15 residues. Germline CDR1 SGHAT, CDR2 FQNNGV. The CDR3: CASSSRGTSFFEQFF. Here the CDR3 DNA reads TGTGCCAGCAGCTCCCGAGGGACTAGCTTTTTTGAGCAGTTCTTC.

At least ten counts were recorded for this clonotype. CDR3 in DNA: TGTGCCAGCAGCCCCAGTGTAGCTGTAGATACGCAGTATTTT. Protein: CASSPSVAVDTQYF. The J gene is TRBJ2-3, the V gene TRBV7-2; D remains ambiguous. There are 14 residues in the CDR3. Germline values: CDR1 SGHTA, CDR2 FQGNSA. V was clipped by 5 bases and J by 5 bases, with 14 bases between them.

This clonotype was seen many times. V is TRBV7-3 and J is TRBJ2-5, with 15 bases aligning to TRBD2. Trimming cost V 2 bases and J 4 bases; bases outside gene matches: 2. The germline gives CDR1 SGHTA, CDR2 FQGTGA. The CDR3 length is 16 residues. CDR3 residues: CASSLGTSGGRETQYF. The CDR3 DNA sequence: TGTGCCAGCAGCTTAGGGACTAGCGGGGGGCGAGAGACCCAGTACTTC.

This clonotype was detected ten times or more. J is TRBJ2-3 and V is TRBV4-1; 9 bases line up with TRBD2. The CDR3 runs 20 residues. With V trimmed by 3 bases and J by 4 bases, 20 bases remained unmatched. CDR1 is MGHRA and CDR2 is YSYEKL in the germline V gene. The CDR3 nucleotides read TGCGCCAGCAGCCAGGACTACTTGCGGGGGGGCCGAGAGGTGCCAGATACGCAGTATTTT. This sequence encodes CASSQDYLRGGREVPDTQYF.

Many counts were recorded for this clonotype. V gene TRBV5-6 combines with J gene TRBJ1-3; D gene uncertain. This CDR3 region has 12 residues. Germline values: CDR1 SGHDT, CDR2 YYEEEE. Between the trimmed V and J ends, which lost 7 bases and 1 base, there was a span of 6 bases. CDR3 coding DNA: TGTGCCAGCGGTGGATCTGGAAACACCATATATTTT. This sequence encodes CASGGSGNTIYF.

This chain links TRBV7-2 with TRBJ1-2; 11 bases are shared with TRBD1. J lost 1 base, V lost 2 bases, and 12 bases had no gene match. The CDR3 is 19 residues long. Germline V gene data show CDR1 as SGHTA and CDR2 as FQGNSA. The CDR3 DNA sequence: TGTGCCAGCAGCTTAAGCACAGGGACAGGGGGGAATTATAACTATGGCTACACCTTC. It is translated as CASSLSTGTGGNYNYGYTF.

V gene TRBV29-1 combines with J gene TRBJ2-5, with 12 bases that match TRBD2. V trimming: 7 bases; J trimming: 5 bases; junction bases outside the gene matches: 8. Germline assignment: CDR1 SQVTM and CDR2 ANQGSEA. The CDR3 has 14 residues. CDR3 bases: TGCAGCGGCCGACTAGCGGGGGTTGGGGAGACCCAGTACTTC. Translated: CSGRLAGVGETQYF.

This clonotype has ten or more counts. CDR3 sequence: CASSALLNPYDNSPLHF. The CDR3 region has the DNA TGTGCCAGCAGCGCCCTTTTGAATCCTTACGATAATTCACCCCTCCACTTT. V usage is TRBV12-3 or TRBV12-4 and J usage is TRBJ1-6; D is unresolved. Trimming shortened V by 6 bases and J by 5 bases, and 20 bases separated the two germline ends. The CDR3 loop spans 17 amino acids.